This passage covers 13 T cell receptor beta chains from one sample sequenced in a study of CD8+ T cells in alopecia areata. As to treatment: oral pan-JAK inhibitor, 5-10 mg twice daily. Lesional scalp punch biopsies and peripheral blood were collected from alopecia areata patients. Extracted RNA was reverse transcribed, and the resulting cDNA served as sequencing template. Sequencing was performed with immunoSEQ multiplex PCR; in TCRdb, only in-frame clones are kept and a portion is missing. The data contain about 3,300 clones, around 85% of them singletons. The sample was skin, taken at week 24, from a patient treated with tofacitinib. These receptors originate from a human donor with alopecia areata.

This clone showed up just once. The chain is built from TRBV7-2 and TRBJ2-3, with TRBD2 matching 8 bases. Trimming removed 1 base from V and 3 bases from J; junction bases left unmatched: 9. The CDR3 is made up of 17 amino acids. In germline, CDR1 is SGHTA, CDR2 FQGNSA. The CDR3 spells CASSLGALAGRTDTQYF. Here the CDR3 DNA reads TGTGCCAGCAGCTTAGGGGCCCTAGCGGGTAGAACAGATACGCAGTATTTT.

This clone was picked up a small number of times. V gene TRBV6-5 combines with J gene TRBJ1-4; D gene unclear. V was shortened by 6 bases and J by 1 base, with 3 bases between the two germline ends. In germline, CDR1 is MNHEY, CDR2 SVGAGI. The CDR3 loop spans 12 amino acids. The CDR3 loop reads CASRRTNEKLFF. The CDR3 DNA sequence: TGTGCCAGCAGGAGAACTAATGAAAAACTGTTTTTT.

V is TRBV14 and J is TRBJ1-1; perhaps TRBD1 as D (5 bases). Trimming left V 1 base short and J 4 bases short, with 16 bases between. The CDR3 consists of 16 residues. Germline CDR1 is SGHDN and CDR2 is FVKESK. The CDR3 region is CASSQVEGQGGTEAFF. CDR3 nucleotide sequence: TGTGCCAGCAGCCAAGTCGAAGGGCAGGGCGGCACTGAAGCTTTCTTT.

The chain couples TRBV6-5 to TRBJ2-4; 7 bases agree with TRBD2. With 1 base clipped from V and 3 bases from J, the junction kept 3 bases outside the gene matches. This CDR3 region has 15 residues. Per germline, CDR1 MNHEY and CDR2 SVGAGI. The CDR3, as DNA: TGTGCCAGCAGTTACTTTGGCGGGGGCAAAAACATTCAGTACTTC. Amino acid sequence: CASSYFGGGKNIQYF.

The chain employs TRBV6-4 and TRBJ2-1; 10 nucleotides agree with TRBD1. The CDR3 is made up of 14 amino acids. V lost 4 bases, J lost 3 bases, and 0 bases stayed unmatched. The V gene's germline CDR1 is MRHNA and CDR2 SNTAGT. This CDR3 reads CASSGTGGYNEQFF. In nucleotides, the CDR3 is TGTGCCAGCAGTGGGACAGGGGGCTACAATGAGCAGTTCTTC.

The V call is TRBV6-1, the J call TRBJ2-4; 7 nucleotides match TRBD2. Germline lookup yields CDR1 MNHNS and CDR2 SASEGT. The CDR3 loop spans 16 amino acids. Germline trimming cut 2 bases from V and 0 bases from J; bases unmatched to any gene: 4. The CDR3 is CASSEQAGLAKNIQYF. The CDR3 coding sequence is TGTGCCAGCAGTGAACAAGCGGGGTTAGCCAAAAACATTCAGTACTTC.

This sequence joins TRBV5-1 and TRBJ2-7; no clear D. V lost 0 bases to trimming and J lost 0 bases, with 10 bases between them. This CDR3 has 15 amino acids. Germline assignment: CDR1 SGHRS and CDR2 YFSETQ. DNA for the CDR3: TGCGCCAGCAGCTTGGTTTCGGCCCGCTCCTACGAGCAGTACTTC. The encoded protein is CASSLVSARSYEQYF.

The chain carries TRBV6-1 and TRBJ1-1; 8 positions agree with TRBD1. The germline CDR1 and CDR2 sequences are MNHNS and SASEGT. The CDR3 sequence is 14 residues long. The trim removed 1 base at V and 4 bases at J, leaving 2 bases unmatched. In DNA, the CDR3 is TGTGCCAGCAGTGAAGGACAGGGGAGCACTGAAGCTTTCTTT. It specifies CASSEGQGSTEAFF.

V usage is TRBV6-6 and J usage is TRBJ1-1, with 9 positions matching TRBD1. This CDR3 is built from 16 residues. The germline CDR1 and CDR2 sequences are MNHNY and SVGAGI (reference sequence). With 5 bases clipped from V and 0 bases from J, the junction kept 7 bases outside the gene matches. CDR3 in DNA: TGTGCCAGCAGTCCCGGGACAGGGTACCTGAACACTGAAGCTTTCTTT. It encodes CASSPGTGYLNTEAFF.

The chain combines TRBV5-1 with TRBJ2-3; D tentatively reads TRBD1 or TRBD2 (6 bases each). The germline V gene has CDR1 SGHRS and CDR2 YFSETQ. The CDR3 length is 15 residues. V was clipped by 0 bases and J by 7 bases, with 15 bases between them. The DNA of the CDR3 is TGCGCCAGCAGCTTGGTGGCGGGGACATTAAATACGCAGTATTTT. Protein: CASSLVAGTLNTQYF.

The rearrangement links TRBV7-8 to TRBJ2-3, with 7 bases lining up with TRBD1. CDR1 is SGHVS and CDR2 is FQNEAQ in the germline V gene. J was trimmed by 1 base and V by 2 bases; bases with no gene match: 12. The CDR3 runs 18 residues. The CDR3 region is CASSLTPRGGWGTDTQYF. As DNA, the CDR3 is TGTGCCAGCAGCTTAACCCCCCGAGGGGGCTGGGGCACAGATACGCAGTATTTT.

The V and J genes are TRBV6-5 and TRBJ2-1; D might be TRBD1 (6 bases). Germline-derived CDR1 and CDR2 are MNHEY and SVGAGI. V shed 4 bases and J shed 2 bases, with 15 bases lying between them. This CDR3 spans 16 amino acids. This CDR3 reads CASSLQGRPPYNEQFF. In DNA, the CDR3 is TGTGCCAGCAGTTTGCAGGGGCGGCCTCCCTACAATGAGCAGTTCTTC.

The count of this clone is one. The chain recombines TRBV27 with TRBJ2-2; TRBD2 matches at 7 bases. The CDR3 contains 14 residues. Germline V gives CDR1 MNHEY, CDR2 SMNVEV (reference sequence). V lost 5 bases, J lost 7 bases, and 7 bases stayed unmatched. CDR3 in amino acids: CASSLGGHGGELFF. The CDR3 coding sequence is TGTGCCAGCAGTCTGGGAGGGCACGGCGGGGAGCTGTTTTTT.